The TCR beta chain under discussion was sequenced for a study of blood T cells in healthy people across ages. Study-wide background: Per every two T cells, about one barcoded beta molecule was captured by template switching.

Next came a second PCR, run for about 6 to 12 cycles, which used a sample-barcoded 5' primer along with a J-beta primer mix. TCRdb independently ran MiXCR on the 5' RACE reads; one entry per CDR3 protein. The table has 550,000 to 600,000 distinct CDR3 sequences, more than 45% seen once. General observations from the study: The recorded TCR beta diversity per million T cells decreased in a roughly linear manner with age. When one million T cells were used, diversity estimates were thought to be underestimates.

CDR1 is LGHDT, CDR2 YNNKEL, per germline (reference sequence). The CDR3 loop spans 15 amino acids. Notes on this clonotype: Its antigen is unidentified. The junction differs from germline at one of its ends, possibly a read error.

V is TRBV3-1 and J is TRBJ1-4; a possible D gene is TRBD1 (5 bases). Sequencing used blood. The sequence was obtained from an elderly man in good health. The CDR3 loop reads CASSQVPGGGEKLFF. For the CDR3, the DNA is TGTGCCAGCAGTCAAGTCCCGGGGGGTGGTGAAAAACTGTTTTTT.